The 29 T cell receptor beta chains in this list originate from one sample, sequenced in a study of blood T cell repertoires in COVID-19 (dated by TCRdb to 2020 to 2022). Library preparation employed the immunoSEQ multiplex PCR assay. The source is immuneACCESS, and TCRdb retained only in-frame sequences with V and J called. Part of the clones is not carried over; for the studies checked, unresolved V genes explain less than half of this, and the remainder is unexplained. In all, the sample holds 60,000 to 90,000 clones, and around 83% of those were seen once. Roughly 3.5% of the sample is held by the ten biggest clonotypes. The sequencing sample was made of peripheral blood. The receptors here all came from a man in his fifties or sixties with acute or convalescent COVID-19.

The V call is TRBV3-1 (or the pseudogene TRBV3-2), the J call TRBJ2-7, with TRBD2 matching 8 bases. This CDR3 spans 15 amino acids. Germline lookup yields CDR1 LGHDT and CDR2 YNNKEL (reference sequence). V dropped 1 base and J dropped 4; count of bases not matched to a gene: 6. CDR3 loop: CASSQVRGGWYEQYF. The CDR3, as DNA: TGTGCCAGCAGCCAAGTACGGGGGGGGTGGTACGAGCAGTACTTC.

The chain links TRBV18 to TRBJ2-2; no reliable D call. V was shortened by 1 base and J by 4 bases, with 10 bases between the two germline ends. CDR1 KGHSH and CDR2 LQKENI come from the germline V gene. The CDR3 consists of 15 residues. This CDR3 is CASSPQLTTTGELFF. As DNA, the CDR3 is TGTGCCAGCTCACCACAACTGACAACCACCGGGGAGCTGTTTTTT. Drawing the rest from reference TRBV18 and TRBJ2-2, the complete variable domain is NAGVMQNPRHLVRRRGQEARLRCSPMKGHSHVYWYRQLPEEGLKFMVYLQKENIIDESGMPKERFSAEFPKEGPSILRIQQVVRGDSAAYFCASSPQLTTTGELFFGEGSRLTVL.

The chain links TRBV7-6 to TRBJ2-5; weak D call: TRBD2 (5 bases). Trimming pared 1 base from V and 0 bases from J, leaving 12 bases between. The CDR3 has 16 amino acids. Germline V gene lookup returns CDR1 SGHVS and CDR2 FNYEAQ. CDR3 in amino acids: CASSLGSSLYQETQYF. CDR3 DNA sequence: TGTGCCAGCAGCTTAGGGTCTAGCCTTTACCAAGAGACCCAGTACTTC.

This clone was seen a few times. V and J are TRBV3-1 (or the pseudogene TRBV3-2) and TRBJ1-1; D ambiguous. The germline V gene encodes CDR1 LGHDT and CDR2 YNNKEL (reference sequence). Deletions cut 4 bases from V and 0 bases from J, with 15 bases between. The CDR3 contains 16 residues. CDR3 in DNA: TGTGCCAGCAGCCCACCAGGACTGCTCATGAACACTGAAGCTTTCTTT. As protein: CASSPPGLLMNTEAFF.

The chain is built from TRBV5-1 and TRBJ2-7; 11 nucleotides align to TRBD1. The germline gives CDR1 SGHRS, CDR2 YFSETQ. J was trimmed by 3 bases and V by 0 bases; bases with no gene match: 2. This CDR3 is 15 amino acids long. The CDR3 sequence: CASSLDGTGGYEQYF. In DNA, the CDR3 is TGCGCCAGCAGCTTGGACGGGACAGGGGGCTACGAGCAGTACTTC.

The CDR3 here is CASSQEGLAATGELFF. The DNA of the CDR3 is TGTGCCAGCAGCCAAGAGGGACTCGCGGCCACCGGGGAGCTGTTTTTT. The gene calls are TRBV4-2 and TRBJ2-2, with D possibly matching TRBD2 (6 bases). CDR3 size: 16 residues. From germline, CDR1 is LGHNA and CDR2 YNFKEQ. V was cut by 0 bases and J by 4 bases, with 12 bases left in between.

V gene TRBV6-1 combines with J gene TRBJ1-2; TRBD1 aligns across 7 bases. The CDR3 sequence is 13 residues long. Germline assignment: CDR1 MNHNS and CDR2 SASEGT. The junction had 2 bases not matched to a gene; V was cut back by 3 bases and J by 4 bases. The CDR3 protein is CASSETGIYGYTF. In nucleotides, the CDR3 is TGTGCCAGCAGTGAGACAGGGATCTATGGCTACACCTTC.

The chain is built from TRBV3-1 (or the pseudogene TRBV3-2) and TRBJ2-7, with D possibly matching TRBD2 (5 bases). The CDR3 extends over 15 amino acids. Germline V lookup: CDR1 LGHDT, CDR2 YNNKEL (reference sequence). V was pared by 0 bases and J by 3 bases, with 12 bases between. The CDR3 coding sequence is TGTGCCAGCAGCCAAGATCGGGGTCCGTTCTACGAGCAGTACTTC. It is translated as CASSQDRGPFYEQYF.

For this clone: An end of the junction does not agree with germline; a read error may underlie this. The chain has TRBV10-3 and TRBJ2-7; 9 bases align to TRBD1. The CDR3 spans 14 residues. CDR1 is ENHRY and CDR2 is SYGVKD in the germline V gene. CDR3 DNA sequence: TGTGCCGCCTTAACCGGGACAGGGTCCTCCGAGCAGTACTTC. Its translation is CAALTGTGSSEQYF.

The genes are TRBV7-3 and TRBJ2-1; D gene uncertain. Per the germline V gene, CDR1 is SGHTA and CDR2 is FQGTGA. Trimming stripped 5 bases from V and 10 bases from J, with 12 bases between. The CDR3 loop spans 12 amino acids. CDR3 coding DNA: TGTGCCAGCAGCCCCAGAGGAAAGGAGCAGTTCTTC. This encodes CASSPRGKEQFF.

V gene TRBV30 combines with J gene TRBJ2-3; maybe TRBD1 (6 bases). Trimming removed 3 bases from V and 9 bases from J, with 10 bases in between. In germline, CDR1 is GTSNPN, CDR2 SVGIG (reference sequence). There are 11 residues in the CDR3. The CDR3 coding sequence is TGTGCCTGGAGGGTAGGGGGAACGCAGTATTTT. The encoded protein is CAWRVGGTQYF. Variable domain in full (rest from reference TRBV30 and TRBJ2-3): SQTIHQWPATLVQPVGSPLSLECTVEGTSNPNLYWYRQAAGRGLQLLFYSVGIGQISSEVPQNLSASRPQDRQFILSSKKLLLSDSGFYLCAWRVGGTQYFGPGTRLTVL.

The rearrangement links TRBV10-1 to TRBJ2-2; 8 nucleotides align to TRBD1. Per germline, CDR1 WNHNN and CDR2 SYGVQD (reference sequence). V shed 6 bases, J shed 2 bases, and the junction held 2 bases outside the gene matches. This CDR3 comprises 14 residues. The CDR3: CASSSGGNTGELFF. The CDR3 DNA reads TGCGCCAGCAGCTCAGGGGGCAACACCGGGGAGCTGTTTTTT.

The rearrangement joins TRBV28 to TRBJ1-1; D is undetermined. Germline V gene lookup returns CDR1 MDHEN and CDR2 SYDVKM. Between the trimmed V and J ends, which lost 8 bases and 6 bases, there was a span of 13 bases. This CDR3 has 12 residues. The CDR3 sequence: CASGPRIAEAFF. Here the CDR3 DNA reads TGTGCCAGCGGGCCCAGGATCGCTGAAGCTTTCTTT.

The chain couples TRBV10-2 to TRBJ1-4; TRBD1 matches 7 bases. After removal of 2 bases from V and 10 bases from J, the junction contained 10 bases not matched to a gene. The CDR3 contains 15 residues. CDR1 and CDR2 (germline): WSHSY, SAAADI. CDR3 sequence reads: CASSEPPRGRGKLFF. As DNA, the CDR3 is TGCGCCAGCAGTGAGCCGCCGAGGGGGCGAGGAAAACTGTTTTTT.

The chain joins TRBV30 to TRBJ1-4, with D possibly TRBD1 on 5 matching bases. Germline loops: CDR1 GTSNPN, CDR2 SVGIG (reference sequence). V lost 5 bases, J lost 5 bases, and 15 bases lay in between. The length of the CDR3 is 14 residues. The CDR3 is CAWGAGYQNEKLFF. DNA for the CDR3: TGTGCCTGGGGAGCAGGGTACCAGAATGAAAAACTGTTTTTT.

The J gene is TRBJ1-5, the V gene TRBV15, with D possibly being TRBD1 (5 bases). V was clipped by 0 bases and J by 7 bases, with 13 bases between them. CDR3 length: 15 residues. CDR1 and CDR2 (germline): LNHNV, YYDKDF (reference sequence). In DNA form, the CDR3 reads TGTGCCACCAGCAGAGATACCAGGGTTCAACAGCCCCAGCATTTT. The encoded protein is CATSRDTRVQQPQHF.

The chain links TRBV28 to TRBJ2-7; D may be TRBD2 (5 bases). CDR1 is MDHEN and CDR2 is SYDVKM in the germline V gene. The CDR3 is 16 amino acids. V shed 5 bases and J shed 2 bases, with 19 bases lying between them. CDR3 nucleotides: TGTGCCAGCAGTCCCGTAAGTGATAGCGTAACCTACGAGCAGTACTTC. Protein: CASSPVSDSVTYEQYF.

V is TRBV7-2 and J is TRBJ2-7; D might be TRBD1 (5 bases). V was clipped by 2 bases and J by 3 bases, with 8 bases between them. The CDR3 has 13 amino acids. Germline values: CDR1 SGHTA, CDR2 FQGNSA. CDR3: CASSLSRVYEQYF. The CDR3 nucleotides read TGTGCCAGCAGCTTATCCAGGGTCTACGAGCAGTACTTC.

V is TRBV10-3 and J is TRBJ2-2, with 7 bases that match TRBD1. Germline V gives CDR1 ENHRY, CDR2 SYGVKD. V shed 9 bases and J 4 bases; nucleotides not matched to a gene: 5. This CDR3 is 13 amino acids long. CDR3 region: CAIATGVTGELFF. The DNA for the CDR3 is TGTGCCATAGCAACAGGGGTCACCGGGGAGCTGTTTTTT.

CDR3 region: CASSYRSSGANVLTF. The CDR3, as DNA: TGTGCCAGCAGTTACAGGAGCTCTGGGGCCAACGTCCTGACTTTC. The rearrangement joins TRBV6-6 to TRBJ2-6; no clear D. The V end lost 2 bases, the J end lost 0 bases, and 5 bases lay between the germline ends. Per the germline V gene, CDR1 is MNHNY and CDR2 is SVGAGI (reference sequence). The CDR3 covers 15 residues.

This chain uses TRBV3-1 (or the pseudogene TRBV3-2) with TRBJ2-2; 8 positions agree with TRBD1. CDR1 LGHDT and CDR2 YNNKEL come from the germline V gene (reference sequence). This CDR3 comprises 14 residues. The trim removed 4 bases at V and 7 bases at J, leaving 5 bases unmatched. The CDR3 nucleotides are TGTGCCAGCAGCCGATCAGGGGGCGTCGGGGAGCTGTTTTTT. The encoded protein is CASSRSGGVGELFF.

The V call is TRBV11-2, the J call TRBJ2-5; TRBD2 might be the D (6 bases). CDR3 length: 13 amino acids. Germline CDR1 SGHAT, CDR2 FQNNGV. Trimming pared 6 bases from V and 1 base from J, leaving 9 bases between. The CDR3 protein is CASRLSGQETQYF. CDR3 sequence (DNA): TGTGCCAGCAGACTTAGCGGCCAAGAGACCCAGTACTTC. The variable domain in full, completed from reference TRBV11-2 and TRBJ2-5, reads EAGVAQSPRYKIIEKRQSVAFWCNPISGHATLYWYQQILGQGPKLLIQFQNNGVVDDSQLPKDRFSAERLKGVDSTLKIQPAKLEDSAVYLCASRLSGQETQYFGPGTRLLVL.

CDR3 protein: CASSYRGGNTEAFF. Written as DNA, the CDR3 is TGTGCCAGCAGTTACAGGGGTGGGAACACTGAAGCTTTCTTT. The gene calls are TRBV6-5 and TRBJ1-1; weak D call: TRBD1 (5 bases). CDR3 length: 14 amino acids. The germline V and J ends were trimmed by 2 bases and 1 base, with 8 bases remaining between them. Per germline, CDR1 MNHEY and CDR2 SVGAGI.

The chain employs TRBV19 and TRBJ1-1, with a tentative D call TRBD1 (6 bases). This CDR3 comprises 14 residues. Trimming took off 3 bases at V and 5 bases at J, with 13 bases between the two ends. Germline V CDR1 and CDR2: LNHDA, SQIVND (reference sequence). This chain's CDR3 is CASSIKGQGTEAFF. Written as DNA, the CDR3 is TGTGCCAGTAGTATCAAGGGCCAGGGGACTGAAGCTTTCTTT.

The gene calls are TRBV30 and TRBJ2-2, with TRBD1 identical over 10 bases. V trimming: 1 base; J trimming: 3 bases; junction bases outside the gene matches: 5. The CDR3 extends over 16 amino acids. Per germline, CDR1 GTSNPN and CDR2 SVGIG (reference sequence). CDR3 amino acids: CAWSGLGQGYTGELFF. Written as DNA, the CDR3 is TGTGCCTGGAGTGGGTTGGGACAGGGGTACACCGGGGAGCTGTTTTTT. The entire variable domain, with the rest obtained from reference TRBV30 and TRBJ2-2, is as follows: SQTIHQWPATLVQPVGSPLSLECTVEGTSNPNLYWYRQAAGRGLQLLFYSVGIGQISSEVPQNLSASRPQDRQFILSSKKLLLSDSGFYLCAWSGLGQGYTGELFFGEGSRLTVL.

The chain joins TRBV15 to TRBJ2-2; 12 bases line up with TRBD1. The V gene's germline CDR1 is LNHNV and CDR2 YYDKDF (reference sequence). Trimming cost V 3 bases and J 3 bases; bases outside gene matches: 2. The CDR3 consists of 16 residues. CDR3 sequence reads: CATSRGQGADTGELFF. In DNA form, the CDR3 reads TGTGCCACCAGCAGGGGACAGGGGGCGGACACCGGGGAGCTGTTTTTT. The complete variable domain, with remaining parts taken from reference TRBV15 and TRBJ2-2, reads DAMVIQNPRYQVTQFGKPVTLSCSQTLNHNVMYWYQQKSSQAPKLLFHYYDKDFNNEADTPDNFQSRRPNTSFCFLDIRSPGLGDTAMYLCATSRGQGADTGELFFGEGSRLTVL.

CDR3 sequence reads: CAIRAEGPYNSPLHF. DNA for the CDR3: TGTGCCATCAGGGCGGAGGGACCATATAATTCACCCCTCCACTTT. The rearrangement uses TRBV10-3 and TRBJ1-6; tentatively, D is TRBD1 (5 bases). V lost 6 bases and J lost 4, with 13 bases in between. CDR1 is ENHRY, CDR2 SYGVKD, per germline. The CDR3 runs to 15 residues.

The chain combines TRBV28 with TRBJ2-5, with D tentatively TRBD1 (5 bases). V lost 3 bases and J lost 5, with 10 bases in between. Germline V gene sequence: CDR1 MDHEN, CDR2 SYDVKM. The CDR3 has 13 residues. This CDR3 reads CASSFAGRETQYF. The CDR3 bases are TGTGCCAGCAGTTTCGCAGGGCGGGAGACCCAGTACTTC.

This clone was found once. The chain uses TRBV24-1 and TRBJ2-7; no clear D gene. Looked up from germline, CDR1 is KGHDR and CDR2 is SFDVKD. This CDR3 is 11 amino acids long. Trimming took off 10 bases at V and 4 bases at J, with 10 bases between the two ends. CDR3 DNA sequence: TGTGCCACGTCCTTCGGGTACGAGCAGTACTTC. Amino acid sequence: CATSFGYEQYF.